This TCR beta chain came from a study of memory CD4+ T cells and cytomegalovirus serostatus. The repertoire was sequenced with immunoSEQ multiplex PCR; TCRdb's copy has only in-frame clones and lacks some. The sample yields approximately 50,000 clones, over 70% seen once. Single viable CD3+CD4+CD8-CD45RO+ cells were sorted as the memory CD4+ T cells. About this clone: The antigen is undetermined.

Findings and limits, study-wide: Suggested: most of the CMV-linked TCR signature lies in CD4+ memory cells.

This TCR was sampled from an adult in good health and CMV-seropositive. The specimen was memory CD4+ T cells from blood.

The CDR3 DNA follows: TGTGCCAGCAGTGACGGGACTAGCGGTTACGAGCAGTACTTC. It translates to CASSDGTSGYEQYF. The chain carries TRBV6-5 and TRBJ2-7; the match to TRBD2 covers 11 bases. This CDR3 is built from 14 residues. Trimming removed 5 bases from V and 4 bases from J; junction bases left unmatched: 4. Germline V CDR1 and CDR2: MNHEY, SVGAGI.